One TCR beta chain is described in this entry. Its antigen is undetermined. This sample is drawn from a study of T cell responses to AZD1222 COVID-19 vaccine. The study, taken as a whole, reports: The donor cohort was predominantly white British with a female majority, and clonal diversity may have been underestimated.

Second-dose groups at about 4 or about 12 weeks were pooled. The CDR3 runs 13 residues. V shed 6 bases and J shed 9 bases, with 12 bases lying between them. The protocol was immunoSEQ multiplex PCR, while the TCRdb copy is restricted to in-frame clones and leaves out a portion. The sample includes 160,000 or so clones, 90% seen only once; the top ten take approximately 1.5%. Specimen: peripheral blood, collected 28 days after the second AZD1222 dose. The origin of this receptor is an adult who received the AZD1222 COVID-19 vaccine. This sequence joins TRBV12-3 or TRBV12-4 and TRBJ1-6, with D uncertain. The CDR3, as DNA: TGTGCCAGCAGCCCCAACGTCGGTTCACCCCTCCACTTT. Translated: CASSPNVGSPLHF.